Included here is one T cell receptor beta chain sequence, with context. The antigen remains unidentified. A read error may account for a junction end that differs from germline. For TCR, cDNA came from 5'RACE template switching, which added a universal primer site and UMIs. TCRdb re-analysed the 5' RACE reads in MiXCR, keeping a single row per CDR3 protein. The data hold 500,000 to 650,000 distinct CDR3 sequences, with more than 9% observed a single time. The source of the sample is a study of T cells after yellow fever vaccination. Study findings and constraints: Booster samples showed a return of most primary-vaccination clones (roughly 96% CD4, about 87% CD8). Although most clonotypes did not, a small share appeared in both CD4 and CD8 compartments.

Germline V lookup: CDR1 SGHNT, CDR2 YYREEE (reference sequence). The CDR3 sequence is 14 residues long. The V and J genes are TRBV5-4 and TRBJ1-4; 10 bases match TRBD1. This specimen consisted of PBMCs, obtained on the day of the yellow fever booster vaccination. The receptor's source is a young man who received the YFV17D yellow fever vaccine. The chain's CDR3 is CASRLGTGDEKLFF. CDR3 bases: TGTGCCAGCAGGTTGGGGACAGGGGATGAAAAACTGTTTTTT.